This T cell receptor (beta chain) was recorded in a study of cytomegalovirus exposure and HLA in healthy donors. CDR1 and CDR2 (germline): SGHNT, YENEEA. V was cut by 5 bases and J by 1 base, with 23 bases left in between. CDR3 size: 18 residues. Sequencing was performed with immunoSEQ multiplex PCR; in TCRdb, only in-frame clones are kept and a portion is missing. This sample has tens of thousands of clones; around 94% occur once, and the top ten carry 0.55% to 0.75%. This TCR was sampled from a man between 18 and 29 years old in good health and CMV-seronegative. The gene calls are TRBV11-3 and TRBJ1-2, with D perhaps matching TRBD1 (5 bases). What was sequenced was PBMCs. CDR3 residues: CASSHFEQGATYNYGYTF. The CDR3 DNA is TGTGCCAGCAGCCATTTTGAGCAGGGCGCCACTTATAACTATGGCTACACCTTC.